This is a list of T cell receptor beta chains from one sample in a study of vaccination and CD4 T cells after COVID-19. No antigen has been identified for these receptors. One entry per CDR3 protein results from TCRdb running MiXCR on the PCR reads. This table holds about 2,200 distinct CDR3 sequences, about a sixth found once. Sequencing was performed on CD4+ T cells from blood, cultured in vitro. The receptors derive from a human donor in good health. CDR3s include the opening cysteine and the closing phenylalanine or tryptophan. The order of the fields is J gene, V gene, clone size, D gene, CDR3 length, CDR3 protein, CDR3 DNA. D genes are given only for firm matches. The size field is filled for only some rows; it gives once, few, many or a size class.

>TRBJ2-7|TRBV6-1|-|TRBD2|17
CAGRAGPSGGPGRGQYF
TGTGCCGGTCGAGCAGGCCCTAGCGGGGGCCCGGGACGTGGGCAGTACTTC
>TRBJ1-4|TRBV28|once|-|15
CASSLIEQGGEKLFF
TGTGCCAGCAGTTTAATCGAACAGGGAGGTGAAAAACTGTTTTTT
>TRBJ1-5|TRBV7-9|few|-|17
CASSLGDKLADLRPQHF
TGTGCCAGCAGCTTAGGGGACAAGTTGGCGGATTTAAGGCCCCAGCATTTT
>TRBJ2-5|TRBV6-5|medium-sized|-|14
CASSYRGVSETQYF
TGTGCCAGCAGTTACAGGGGCGTTTCGGAGACCCAGTACTTC
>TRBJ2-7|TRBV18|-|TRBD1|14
CASSLRQGEDEQYF
TGTGCCAGCTCACTTCGACAGGGTGAGGACGAGCAGTACTTC
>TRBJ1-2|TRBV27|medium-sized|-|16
CASSLYAGGLNYGYTF
TGTGCCAGCAGTTTATACGCGGGAGGACTTAACTATGGCTACACCTTC
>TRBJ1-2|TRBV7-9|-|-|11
CASSSGRRDTF
TGTGCCAGCAGCTCGGGACGGCGCGACACCTTC
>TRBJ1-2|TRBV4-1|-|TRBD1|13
CASSRQGPYGYTF
TGCGCCAGCAGCCGACAGGGGCCCTATGGCTACACCTTC
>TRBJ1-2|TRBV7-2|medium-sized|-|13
CASSPARGGGYTF
TGTGCCAGCAGCCCGGCTCGAGGGGGTGGCTACACCTTC
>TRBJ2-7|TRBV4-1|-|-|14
CASSQDQVQYEQYF
TGCGCCAGCAGCCAAGATCAGGTTCAATACGAGCAGTACTTC
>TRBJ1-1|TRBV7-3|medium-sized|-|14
CASSPYAGNTEAFF
TGTGCCAGCAGTCCATACGCCGGGAACACTGAAGCTTTCTTT
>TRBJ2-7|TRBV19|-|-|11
CATRLVEEQYF
TGTGCCACAAGGCTGGTAGAAGAGCAGTACTTC
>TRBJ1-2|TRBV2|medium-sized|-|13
CASSESRDYGYTF
TGTGCCAGCAGTGAGTCCAGGGACTATGGCTACACCTTC